The present entry profiles one T cell receptor (beta chain) with its context. Its antigen is not known. This record belongs to a study of graft-versus-host responses after intestinal transplantation. About the research overall: Recipients were given multivisceral, liver-intestinal, or isolated intestinal transplants. Study-level points and caveats: Where graft-donor T cell macrochimerism was present, patients had high graft-versus-host to host-versus-graft clonal ratios in allografts.

This table comes from immunoSEQ multiplex PCR, and its TCRdb copy is limited to in-frame clones, with some not included. The sample has around 96,000 clones, about 94% seen once; the top ten hold around 0.18%. The specimen comprised unstimulated CD4+ T cells sorted from spleen or lymph node cells, sampled before intestinal transplant. The origin of this receptor is a human donor who received an intestinal transplant.

This chain's CDR3 is CASSFRYFGAYEQYF. The CDR3 DNA reads TGTGCCAGCAGCTTTAGGTACTTCGGGGCCTACGAGCAGTACTTC. V gene TRBV5-6 combines with J gene TRBJ2-7; tentatively, D is TRBD2 (5 bases). The V gene's germline CDR1 is SGHDT and CDR2 YYEEEE. Trimming took off 2 bases at V and 2 bases at J, with 14 bases between the two ends. This CDR3 is 15 amino acids long.